A selection of T cell receptor beta chains follows, all from one sample in a study of T cell changes during pregnancy in multiple sclerosis. Clones were sequenced by immunoSEQ multiplex PCR, and TCRdb holds only the in-frame ones, with some missing. This sample has tens of thousands of clones, with around nine tenths found just once. The starting material was CD8+ T cells from peripheral blood mononuclear cells, obtained before pregnancy. Receptor source: a female donor with multiple sclerosis, enrolled in a pregnancy study. Both conserved end residues are part of each CDR3. Fields, in order: J gene, D gene, clone size, V gene, CDR3 DNA, CDR3 protein. D genes are given only for firm matches. Clone size is shown for a subset of rows, as once, few, many or a class of expanded clone.

>TRBJ2-1|NA|NA|TRBV9
TGTGCCAGCAGCGCTACTCGGGGGGCTGGAGGCAATGAGCAGTTCTTC
CASSATRGAGGNEQFF
>TRBJ2-5|TRBD1|NA|TRBV5-4
TGTGCCAGCAGCCAGGACAGGGGTCCGGAGACCCAGTACTTC
CASSQDRGPETQYF
>TRBJ2-7|TRBD2|NA|TRBV4-1
TGCGCCAGCAGCCAAGACGGGGGGGGCATTCTGGAGCAGTACTTC
CASSQDGGGILEQYF
>TRBJ2-7|NA|NA|TRBV29-1
TGCAGCGTTCTTGGGGGCATGGGGGAGCAGTACTTC
CSVLGGMGEQYF
>TRBJ2-3|TRBD2|NA|TRBV6-1
TGTGCCAGCAGTGAAAGATCGGGACTAGCGGGGGCGTACACAGATACGCAGTATTTT
CASSERSGLAGAYTDTQYF
>TRBJ1-3|NA|NA|TRBV7-2
TGTGCCAGCAGCTTAGGAGGAAACTCTGGAAACACCATATATTTT
CASSLGGNSGNTIYF
>TRBJ2-3|TRBD2|NA|TRBV7-2
TGTGCCAGCACCATTAAAGGCGGGGGGGTCACAGATACGCAGTATTTT
CASTIKGGGVTDTQYF
>TRBJ2-7|NA|NA|TRBV6-5
TGTGCCAGCGTCGATAGTGGCGGAACCTACGAGCAGTACTTC
CASVDSGGTYEQYF
>TRBJ2-7|TRBD1|NA|TRBV27
TGTGCCAGCAGCTTGGGGGACAGCGCTCACGAGCAGTACTTC
CASSLGDSAHEQYF
>TRBJ1-1|TRBD1|NA|TRBV19
TGTGCCAGTAGTATAGGACAGGGAAACACTGAAGCTTTCTTT
CASSIGQGNTEAFF
>TRBJ1-2|NA|once|TRBV9
TGTGCCAGCAGCCCGTCGGGGATGGCCAACTATGGCTACACCTTC
CASSPSGMANYGYTF
>TRBJ2-1|TRBD2|once|TRBV7-8
TGTGCCAGCAGCTTAGGGGAGGGTATATCCTACAATGAGCAGTTCTTC
CASSLGEGISYNEQFF
>TRBJ1-1|NA|NA|TRBV19
TGTGCCAGTAGTATCGGCGGGGGGTCGGCTGAAGCTTTCTTT
CASSIGGGSAEAFF
>TRBJ2-7|TRBD2|once|TRBV4-3
TGCGCCAGCAGCCAAGCGAGAGCGGGGGGCTACGAGCAGTACTTC
CASSQARAGGYEQYF
>TRBJ2-5|TRBD1|NA|TRBV7-6
TGTGCCAGCAGCCAAGTGACAGGGTGGGAGACCCAGTACTTC
CASSQVTGWETQYF
>TRBJ2-2|TRBD2|NA|TRBV13
TGTGCCAGCAGCTTACAGGGAGGGGCCGGGGAGCTGTTTTTT
CASSLQGGAGELFF
>TRBJ1-2|TRBD1|NA|TRBV7-6
TGTGCCAGCAGCCCCGACGGACAGGGGCCACGCGCCTTC
CASSPDGQGPRAF
>TRBJ2-2|NA|NA|TRBV11-2
TGTGCCAGCACCGGAGGCGGGGAGCTGTTTTTT
CASTGGGELFF
>TRBJ2-3|TRBD2|NA|TRBV4-2
TGTGCCAGCAGCCAAGAGGCTAGCGGGGGTAGGACAGATACGCAGTATTTT
CASSQEASGGRTDTQYF
>TRBJ2-7|NA|NA|TRBV6-1
TGTGCCAGCAGTGAAGAGGAGGGGGCCTCCTACGAGCAGTACTTC
CASSEEEGASYEQYF
>TRBJ2-7|NA|NA|TRBV6-6
TGTGCCAGCAGGACCTCAGCGAGTTTTTCCTACGAGCAGTACTTC
CASRTSASFSYEQYF
>TRBJ1-1|NA|once|TRBV11-2
TGTGCCAGCAGCCTCGGACAGCTCGAAGCTTTCTTT
CASSLGQLEAFF
>TRBJ2-2|NA|NA|TRBV25-1
TGTGCCAGCAGTGAGTCTTACGGGAAAGCGAACACCGGGGAGCTGTTTTTT
CASSESYGKANTGELFF
>TRBJ1-2|TRBD1|NA|TRBV27
TGTGCCAGCAGTTCAGCCGACAGGGTATATGGGGATGGCTACACCTTC
CASSSADRVYGDGYTF
>TRBJ1-2|NA|NA|TRBV9
TGTGCCAGCAGCGACCGGGCGGGGGTCACTAACTATGGCTACACCTTC
CASSDRAGVTNYGYTF
>TRBJ2-3|TRBD2|once|TRBV9
TGTGCCAGCAGCGTAGCGGGGGGGCCGATCGCCGCCACAGATACGCAGTATTTT
CASSVAGGPIAATDTQYF